This passage covers 4 T cell receptor beta chains from one sample sequenced in a study of blood T cells in healthy people across ages. The use of a sample-barcoded 5' primer and a J-beta primer mix characterized a second PCR of roughly 7 to 12 cycles. TCRdb itself ran the 5' RACE reads through MiXCR, one entry per CDR3 protein. The repertoire includes more than 1,000,000 distinct CDR3 sequences, 25% of them detected once, and approximately 0.7% sits in the top ten. These same records also appear under a second study, on T cells of mothers and their children.

Sequencing used blood. The receptor set was obtained from a girl aged 2 to 10 in good health.

The V gene is TRBV28, the J gene TRBJ2-1; 7 bases map to TRBD2. V lost 5 bases and J lost 8; bases outside the gene matches: 12. Germline CDR1 and CDR2: MDHEN and SYDVKM. The CDR3 contains 15 residues. The DNA for the CDR3 is TGTGCCAGCAGTCCCCTCGGGGAGAGCGGGGATGAGCAGTTCTTC. Protein sequence: CASSPLGESGDEQFF. Drawing the rest from reference TRBV28 and TRBJ2-1, the complete variable domain is DVKVTQSSRYLVKRTGEKVFLECVQDMDHENMFWYRQDPGLGLRLIYFSYDVKMKEKGDIPEGYSVSREKKERFSLILESASTNQTSMYLCASSPLGESGDEQFFGPGTRLTVL.

The table lists this clonotype with a few counts. The DNA for the CDR3 is TGCAGCGTCCCCTTACCCCCTTCTGCTCACGAGACCCAGTACTTC. Translation gives CSVPLPPSAHETQYF. This chain uses TRBV29-1 with TRBJ2-5; D not certain. The V gene lost 6 bases and the J gene lost 5 bases, with 22 bases spanning the gap. Germline V gene lookup returns CDR1 SQVTM and CDR2 ANQGSEA. CDR3 length: 15 residues.

The CDR3 DNA reads as TGTGCCAGCAGCCAAGGCGGGAAGAACACTGAAGCTTTCTTT. This encodes CASSQGGKNTEAFF. The chain uses TRBV3-1 and TRBJ1-1; the D is unclear. V gave up 1 base and J gave up 1 base, with 7 bases separating them. The CDR3 length is 14 residues. Germline values: CDR1 LGHDT, CDR2 YNNKEL (reference sequence).

The chain has TRBV12-3 or TRBV12-4 and TRBJ1-2; no firm D call. The CDR3 loop spans 16 amino acids. Deletions cut 7 bases from V and 5 bases from J, with 23 bases between. Here the CDR3 DNA reads TGTGCCAGCACCCGCAGAGTGGCAACCGACCCATATGGCTACACCTTC. It codes for CASTRRVATDPYGYTF.